Shown below are 18 T cell receptor beta chains from a single sample sequenced in a study of Ad26.COV2.S vaccination and SARS-CoV-2 variants. Treatment indicated: about 20 received Ad26.COV2.S at low or high dose, single or two shots; roughly five received placebo; per-sample allocation not given. At day 63 after the first vaccine or placebo injection, samples were drawn. Method: immunoSEQ multiplex PCR; TCRdb's copy keeps in-frame clones and lacks some. The data show approximately 350,000 clones, roughly 84% seen once. Source: peripheral blood, taken in a trial of Ad26.COV2.S vaccine versus placebo. Receptors were obtained from a person aged 18-60 years who received the Ad26.COV2.S COVID-19 vaccine or a placebo.

This chain links TRBV30 with TRBJ1-3; 9 positions match TRBD1. The CDR3 is 17 residues long. Germline V CDR1 and CDR2: GTSNPN, SVGIG (reference sequence). Trimming cost V 2 bases and J 1 base; bases outside gene matches: 9. The CDR3 region is CAWSLRTGVISGNTIYF. The CDR3 DNA reads as TGTGCCTGGAGTCTAAGGACAGGGGTGATTTCTGGAAACACCATATATTTT.

The chain uses TRBV5-6 and TRBJ2-6; TRBD1 or TRBD2 may be the D gene (5 bases each). This CDR3 is 18 amino acids long. V shed 0 bases and J shed 2 bases, with 15 bases lying between them. Germline values: CDR1 SGHDT, CDR2 YYEEEE. The CDR3 protein is CASSLDRDQFTGANVLTF. The DNA of the CDR3 is TGTGCCAGCAGCTTGGACCGGGACCAATTTACTGGGGCCAACGTCCTGACTTTC.

The chain has TRBV5-4 and TRBJ2-7; TRBD1 agrees at 9 bases. The germline CDR1 and CDR2 sequences are SGHNT and YYREEE (reference sequence). The length of the CDR3 is 14 residues. V dropped 2 bases and J dropped 4; count of bases not matched to a gene: 4. CDR3 amino acids: CASSFRTGDYEQYF. In DNA, the CDR3 is TGTGCCAGCAGCTTCCGGACAGGGGATTACGAGCAGTACTTC.

This clone was seen just once. The chain is built from TRBV30 and TRBJ1-2; 9 bases match TRBD1. The V segment lost 4 bases and the J segment 11 bases; nucleotides outside the gene matches: 17. Germline CDR1 is GTSNPN and CDR2 is SVGIG (reference sequence). The CDR3 has 15 amino acids. The CDR3 DNA is TGTGCCTGGAAGCCCCCGGGACAGGGAGCCTTTAAGTACACCTTC. Translated, it gives CAWKPPGQGAFKYTF. Complete variable domain (other parts from reference TRBV30 and TRBJ1-2): SQTIHQWPATLVQPVGSPLSLECTVEGTSNPNLYWYRQAAGRGLQLLFYSVGIGQISSEVPQNLSASRPQDRQFILSSKKLLLSDSGFYLCAWKPPGQGAFKYTFGSGTRLTVV.

The chain is built from TRBV18 and TRBJ2-3; TRBD2 matches 16 bases. This CDR3 contains 18 residues. CDR1 is KGHSH, CDR2 LQKENI, per germline. V dropped 4 bases and J dropped 3; count of bases not matched to a gene: 7. The CDR3 DNA is TGTGCCAGCTCACTAGCCGGGACTAGCGGGGGGGCAACAGATACGCAGTATTTT. It encodes CASSLAGTSGGATDTQYF.

This rearrangement joins TRBV9 to TRBJ2-5; 7 nucleotides agree with TRBD1. The J segment lost 0 bases and the V segment lost 4 bases, leaving 6 bases of the junction unmatched. The CDR3 consists of 15 residues. Germline V gene lookup returns CDR1 SGDLS and CDR2 YYNGEE. CDR3 amino acids: CASSTRGLDQETQYF. The CDR3 coding sequence is TGTGCCAGCAGCACTAGGGGGCTTGACCAAGAGACCCAGTACTTC.

The rearrangement uses TRBV6-2 or TRBV6-3 and TRBJ2-6; weak D call: TRBD1 (6 bases). The V end lost 5 bases, the J end lost 0 bases, and 14 bases lay between the germline ends. Germline lookup yields CDR1 MNHEY and CDR2 SVGEGT. The CDR3 consists of 17 residues. Here the CDR3 DNA reads TGTGCCAGCAGTCCGCTTGGACAGACCTCTGGGGCCAACGTCCTGACTTTC. This encodes CASSPLGQTSGANVLTF.

The chain employs TRBV9 and TRBJ1-3; a possible D gene is TRBD1 (5 bases). This CDR3 comprises 16 residues. CDR1 is SGDLS and CDR2 is YYNGEE in the germline V gene. Trimming cost V 3 bases and J 0 bases, with 13 bases left between them. The CDR3 bases are TGTGCCAGCAGCGGGAGAACAGGTTACTCTGGAAACACCATATATTTT. Translating it yields CASSGRTGYSGNTIYF.

The sample holds one count of this clone. The genes are TRBV4-3 and TRBJ1-1, with D possibly being TRBD1 (5 bases). Germline V gene lookup returns CDR1 LGHNA and CDR2 YSLEER. Trimming took 4 bases from V and 3 from J, leaving 15 bases between them. This CDR3 is 15 amino acids long. Here the CDR3 reads CASSPLRGLDTEAFF. CDR3 DNA sequence: TGCGCCAGCAGCCCCCTGAGGGGCTTGGACACTGAAGCTTTCTTT.

In this sample, this clone turned up a few times. Other DNA sequences in the same sample also yield this CDR3. The V and J genes are TRBV6-1 and TRBJ1-2; D is unresolved. Trimming took 1 base from V and 2 from J, leaving 5 bases between them. Germline V CDR1 and CDR2: MNHNS, SASEGT. The CDR3 sequence is 13 residues long. The chain's CDR3 is CASSEDRNYGYTF. The CDR3 nucleotides read TGTGCCAGCAGTGAAGACAGAAACTATGGCTACACCTTC.

The sample holds a few counts of this clone. The V and J genes are TRBV9 and TRBJ1-5; the D gene is possibly TRBD1 (5 bases). The CDR3 runs 13 residues. The germline CDR1 and CDR2 sequences are SGDLS and YYNGEE. Trimming took 0 bases from V and 6 from J, leaving 7 bases between them. The CDR3 coding sequence is TGTGCCAGCAGCGTAGGGGGGGTTCAGCCCCAGCATTTT. Amino acids: CASSVGGVQPQHF. Based on the CDR3 plus reference TRBV9 and TRBJ1-5, the full variable domain is DSGVTQTPKHLITATGQRVTLRCSPRSGDLSVYWYQQSLDQGLQFLIQYYNGEERAKGNILERFSAQQFPDLHSELNLSSLELGDSALYFCASSVGGVQPQHFGDGTRLSIL.

This clone was seen once. This chain joins TRBV7-9 and TRBJ2-1; maybe TRBD2 (5 bases). Trimming took 5 bases from V and 4 from J, leaving 18 bases between them. Germline CDR1 and CDR2: SEHNR and FQNEAQ (reference sequence). The CDR3 consists of 16 residues. This CDR3 reads CASSPSGSGFYNEQFF. CDR3 nucleotides: TGTGCCAGCAGCCCCTCGGGGTCTGGGTTTTACAATGAGCAGTTCTTC.

The CDR3 sequence is CASSLERGADTQYF. The DNA of the CDR3 is TGTGCCAGCAGCTTAGAAAGGGGGGCAGATACGCAGTATTTT. The chain combines TRBV7-2 with TRBJ2-3; either TRBD1 or TRBD2 may fit D (6 bases each). V lost 1 base, J lost 4 bases, and 9 bases lay in between. Germline-derived CDR1 and CDR2 are SGHTA and FQGNSA. CDR3 size: 14 residues.

V usage is TRBV4-2 and J usage is TRBJ1-1; D is undetermined. Germline-derived CDR1 and CDR2 are LGHNA and YNFKEQ. Trimming removed 1 base from V and 4 bases from J, with 13 bases in between. The CDR3 is made up of 15 amino acids. The CDR3 DNA follows: TGTGCCAGCAGCCAAGGGAGCGGAGGTTTCACTGAAGCTTTCTTT. This gives the protein CASSQGSGGFTEAFF.

The CDR3 DNA sequence: TGTGCCAGCAGCCAAGATTGGGATCTCTACGAGCAGTACTTC. Translation gives CASSQDWDLYEQYF. The chain employs TRBV4-2 and TRBJ2-7, with unresolved D. This CDR3 has 14 residues. The V end was cut by 0 bases, the J end by 3 bases, with 9 bases between. Germline V gives CDR1 LGHNA, CDR2 YNFKEQ.

V and J are TRBV2 and TRBJ1-3; a weak D match, TRBD1 (6 bases). The length of the CDR3 is 15 residues. Trimming cost V 6 bases and J 2 bases, with 14 bases left between them. Germline CDR1 reads SNHLY; CDR2 reads FYNNEI. The CDR3 spells CASSVVWGPGNTIYF. CDR3 bases: TGTGCCAGCAGCGTTGTTTGGGGGCCTGGAAACACCATATATTTT.

The chain recombines TRBV6-6 with TRBJ1-1; D call uncertain. The V end lost 3 bases, the J end lost 4 bases, and 12 bases lay between the germline ends. The CDR3 spans 14 residues. Germline CDR1 reads MNHNY; CDR2 reads SVGAGI (reference sequence). The CDR3 protein is CASSYSRTSTEAFF. In nucleotides, the CDR3 is TGTGCCAGCAGTTATTCGCGGACGAGCACTGAAGCTTTCTTT.

This chain uses TRBV19 with TRBJ1-4; D uncertain. The CDR3 spans 14 residues. The V end lost 5 bases, the J end lost 0 bases, and 7 bases lay between the germline ends. Germline-derived CDR1 and CDR2 are LNHDA and SQIVND (reference sequence). The chain's CDR3 is CASSLIATNEKLFF. The CDR3 region has the DNA TGTGCCAGTAGTCTTATTGCAACTAATGAAAAACTGTTTTTT. The full variable domain, its missing parts supplied by reference TRBV19 and TRBJ1-4, is DGGITQSPKYLFRKEGQNVTLSCEQNLNHDAMYWYRQDPGQGLRLIYYSQIVNDFQKGDIAEGYSVSREKKESFPLTVTSAQKNPTAFYLCASSLIATNEKLFFGSGTQLSVL.